This TCR beta chain was identified during a study of OX40 agonist ivuxolimab in advanced cancers. In the study overall: A mean age of roughly 62 years, range about 20 to 79, was recorded, and roughly 83% were male. Participants could have had prior anti-PD-1, anti-PD-L1 or anti-CTLA-4 therapy, and approximately 37% had some. Study results and limitations: On average, CD8+ T cells had more expanded clones than CD4+.

Assay: immunoSEQ multiplex PCR; the TCRdb copy retains only in-frame clones and omits some. The sample records 100,000 or so clones, roughly 89% being singletons. As for this clone: The target antigen is unknown.

Peripheral blood came from all dose cohorts at three timepoints. Germline CDR1 MDHEN, CDR2 SYDVKM. Losses at the gene ends were 4 bases for V and 1 base for J; bases not matched to a gene: 6. CDR3 length: 15 amino acids. The sample consisted of CD4+ or CD8+ T cells sorted from blood, taken in a trial of the OX40 agonist ivuxolimab. This sequence originates from an adult with an advanced solid tumor such as melanoma, head and neck, liver or kidney cancer. The V and J genes are TRBV28 and TRBJ2-7; 8 bases line up with TRBD1. Here the CDR3 DNA reads TGTGCCAGCAGTTCAGGACAGGGAGCATCCTACGAGCAGTACTTC. Translating it yields CASSSGQGASYEQYF.